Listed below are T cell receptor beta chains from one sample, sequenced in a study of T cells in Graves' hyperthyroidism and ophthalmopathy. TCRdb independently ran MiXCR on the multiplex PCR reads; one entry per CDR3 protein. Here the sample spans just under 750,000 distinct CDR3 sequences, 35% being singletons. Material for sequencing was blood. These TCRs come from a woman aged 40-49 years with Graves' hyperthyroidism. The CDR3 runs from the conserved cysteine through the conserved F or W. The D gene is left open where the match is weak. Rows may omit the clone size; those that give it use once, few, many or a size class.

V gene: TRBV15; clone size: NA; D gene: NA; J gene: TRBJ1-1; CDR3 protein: CATSSKGDTEAFF; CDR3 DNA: TGTGCCACCAGCAGTAAGGGCGACACTGAAGCTTTCTTT
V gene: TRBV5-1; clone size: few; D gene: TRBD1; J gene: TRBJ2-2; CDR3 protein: CASSLTGVNTGELFF; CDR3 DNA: TGCGCCAGCAGCTTGACAGGGGTGAACACCGGGGAGCTGTTTTTT
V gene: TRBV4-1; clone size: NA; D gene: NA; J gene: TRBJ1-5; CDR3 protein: CASSQVSAGSNQPQHF; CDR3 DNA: TGCGCCAGCAGCCAAGTATCGGCAGGGTCCAATCAGCCCCAGCATTTT
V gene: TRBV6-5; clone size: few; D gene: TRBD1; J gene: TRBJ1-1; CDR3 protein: CASSYSNRGSTEAFF; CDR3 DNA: TGTGCCAGCAGTTACTCGAACAGGGGGTCAACTGAAGCTTTCTTT
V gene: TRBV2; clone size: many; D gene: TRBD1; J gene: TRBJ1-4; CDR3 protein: CASKDRAAGEKLFF; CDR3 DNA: TGTGCCAGCAAGGACAGGGCAGCGGGAGAAAAACTGTTTTTT
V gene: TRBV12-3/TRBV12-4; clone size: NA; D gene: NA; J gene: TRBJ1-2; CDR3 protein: CASSRQSYKGYTF; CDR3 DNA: TGTGCCAGCAGCCGGCAGTCTTATAAAGGCTACACCTTC
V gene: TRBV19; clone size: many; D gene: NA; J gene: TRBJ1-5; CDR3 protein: CASSSGAGDSNQPQHF; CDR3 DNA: TGTGCCAGTAGTAGTGGTGCGGGGGACAGCAATCAGCCCCAGCATTTT
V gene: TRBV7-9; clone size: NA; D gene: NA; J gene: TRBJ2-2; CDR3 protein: CASSTQVTGELFF; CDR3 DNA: TGTGCCAGCAGCACGCAAGTCACCGGGGAGCTGTTTTTT
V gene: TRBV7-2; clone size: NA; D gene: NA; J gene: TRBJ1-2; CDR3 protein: CASSADGGYGYTF; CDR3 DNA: TGTGCCAGCAGCGCTGACGGGGGCTACGGCTACACCTTC
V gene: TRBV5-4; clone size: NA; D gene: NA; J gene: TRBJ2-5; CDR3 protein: CASSPESGRKQETQYF; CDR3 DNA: TGTGCCAGCAGTCCTGAAAGCGGACGAAAACAAGAGACCCAGTACTTC
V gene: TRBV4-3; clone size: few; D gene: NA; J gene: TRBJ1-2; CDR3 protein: CASSQGTPTDQGGYTF; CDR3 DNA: TGCGCCAGCAGCCAAGGGACCCCGACGGACCAAGGGGGCTACACCTTC
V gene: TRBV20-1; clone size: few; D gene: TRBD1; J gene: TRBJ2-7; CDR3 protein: CSAIKGAFSYEQYF; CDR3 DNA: TGCAGTGCTATAAAGGGGGCTTTCTCCTACGAGCAGTACTTC
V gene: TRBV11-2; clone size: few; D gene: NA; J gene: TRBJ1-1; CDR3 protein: CASSRPQRNTEAFF; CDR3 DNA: TGTGCCAGCAGCCGACCTCAGAGGAACACTGAAGCTTTCTTT
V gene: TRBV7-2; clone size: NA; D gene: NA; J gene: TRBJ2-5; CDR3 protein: CASSLGQIGTQYF; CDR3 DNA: TGTGCCAGCAGCTTGGGTCAGATCGGGACCCAGTACTTC
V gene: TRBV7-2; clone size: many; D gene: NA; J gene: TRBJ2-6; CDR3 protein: CASSSAWAGGGNVLTF; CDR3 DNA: TGTGCCAGCAGCTCTGCTTGGGCAGGGGGAGGCAACGTCCTGACTTTC
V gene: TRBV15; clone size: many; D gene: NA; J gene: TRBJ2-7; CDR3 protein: CATSRAAGYEQYF; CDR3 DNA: TGTGCCACCAGCAGAGCGGCCGGGTACGAGCAGTACTTC
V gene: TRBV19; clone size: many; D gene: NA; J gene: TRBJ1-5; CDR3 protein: CASSIAPNYQPQHF; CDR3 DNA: TGTGCCAGTAGTATAGCGCCTAACTATCAGCCCCAGCATTTT
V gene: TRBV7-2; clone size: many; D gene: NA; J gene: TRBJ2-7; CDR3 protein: CASSLVGSISYEQYF; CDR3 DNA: TGTGCCAGCAGCTTAGTAGGGTCAATCTCCTACGAGCAGTACTTC